This T cell receptor beta chain appears in the sequencing data of a study of regulatory T cells in long-lasting Graves disease. Whole-study findings and limits: The researchers studied only peripheral blood, not thyroid tissue.

This clonotype came up many times. Its antigen is unknown. CDR3 regions were amplified by Arm-PCR using iRepertoire HTBI primers to build TCR beta libraries. TCRdb redid the calling of the multiplex PCR reads with MiXCR, one entry per CDR3 protein. The sample holds hundreds of thousands of distinct CDR3 sequences, 15% seen once. Time point here: newly diagnosed GD, antithyroid drugs for less than 3 months. The TCR library was made from RNA extracted from PBMCs. Here the sequenced sample was peripheral blood mononuclear cells (PBMCs), taken at new diagnosis, from a patient treated with antithyroid drugs. The TCR sequence derives from a female donor with Graves disease.

The CDR3 region has the DNA TGTGCCAGCAGCGGGGGACTAGCGGGGGGCTCCCAAGAGACCCAGTACTTC. Translated, it gives CASSGGLAGGSQETQYF. The rearrangement links TRBV9 to TRBJ2-5, with 15 nucleotides matching TRBD2. Germline assignment: CDR1 SGDLS and CDR2 YYNGEE. Trimming took 3 bases from V and 1 from J; bases not matched to a gene: 4. There are 17 residues in the CDR3.